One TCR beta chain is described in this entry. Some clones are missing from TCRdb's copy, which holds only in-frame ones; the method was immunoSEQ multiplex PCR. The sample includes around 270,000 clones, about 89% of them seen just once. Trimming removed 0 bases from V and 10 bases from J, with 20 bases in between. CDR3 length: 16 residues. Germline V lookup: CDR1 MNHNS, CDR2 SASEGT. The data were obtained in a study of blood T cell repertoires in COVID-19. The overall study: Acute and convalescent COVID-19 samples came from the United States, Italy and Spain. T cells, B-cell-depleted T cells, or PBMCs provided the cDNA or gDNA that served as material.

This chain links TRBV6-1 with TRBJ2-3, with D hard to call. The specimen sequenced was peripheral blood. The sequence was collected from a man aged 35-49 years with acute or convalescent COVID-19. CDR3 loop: CASSEAVSLMESSQYF. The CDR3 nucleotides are TGTGCCAGCAGTGAAGCGGTCAGCTTAATGGAGTCGTCGCAGTATTTT.